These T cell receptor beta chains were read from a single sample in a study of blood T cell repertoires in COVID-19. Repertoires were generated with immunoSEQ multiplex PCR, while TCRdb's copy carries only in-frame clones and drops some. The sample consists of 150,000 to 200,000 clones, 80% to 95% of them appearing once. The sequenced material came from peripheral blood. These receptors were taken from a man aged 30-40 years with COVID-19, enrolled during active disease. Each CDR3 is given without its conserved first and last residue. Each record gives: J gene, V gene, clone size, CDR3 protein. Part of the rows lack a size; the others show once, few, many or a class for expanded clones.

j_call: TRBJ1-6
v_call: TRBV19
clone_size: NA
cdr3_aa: ASSQNPQEGWNSPLH

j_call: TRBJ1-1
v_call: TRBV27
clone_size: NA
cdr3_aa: ASLASRSGKTEAF

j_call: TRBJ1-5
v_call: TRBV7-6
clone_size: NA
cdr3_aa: ASSPQPRDRNQPQH

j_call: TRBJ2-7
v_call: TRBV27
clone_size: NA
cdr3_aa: ASSLNRGPYEQY

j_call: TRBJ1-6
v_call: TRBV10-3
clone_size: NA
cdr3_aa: AISHDRGDNSPLH

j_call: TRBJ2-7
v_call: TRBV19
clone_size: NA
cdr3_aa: ASSISSGTANIYEQY

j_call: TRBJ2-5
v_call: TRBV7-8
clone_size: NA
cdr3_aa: ASSLNSQETQY

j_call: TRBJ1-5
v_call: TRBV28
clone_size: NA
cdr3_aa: ASSFVGGGNQPQH

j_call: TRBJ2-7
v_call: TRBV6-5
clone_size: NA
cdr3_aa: ATYPGTATYEQY

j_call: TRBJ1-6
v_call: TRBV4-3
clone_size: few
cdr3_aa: ASSQDTPGGYSPLH

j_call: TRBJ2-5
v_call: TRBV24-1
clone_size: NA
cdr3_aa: ATSDFQGSETQY

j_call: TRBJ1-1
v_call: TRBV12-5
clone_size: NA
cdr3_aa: ASGLGHYATEAF

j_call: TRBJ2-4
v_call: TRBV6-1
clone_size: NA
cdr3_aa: ASSEMAQAAKNIQY

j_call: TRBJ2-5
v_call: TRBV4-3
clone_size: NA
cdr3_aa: ASSQDRRETQY

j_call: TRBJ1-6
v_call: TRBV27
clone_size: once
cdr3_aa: ASRGADRGLYNSPLH

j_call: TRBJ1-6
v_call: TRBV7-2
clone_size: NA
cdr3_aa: ASSLGKDLNSPLH

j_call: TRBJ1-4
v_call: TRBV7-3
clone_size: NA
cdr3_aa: ASSLETRDLGVGKLF

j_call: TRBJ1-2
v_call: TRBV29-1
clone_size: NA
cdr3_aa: SVGQGFGYGYT

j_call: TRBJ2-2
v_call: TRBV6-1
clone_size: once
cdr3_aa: ASSEMGQGTGELF

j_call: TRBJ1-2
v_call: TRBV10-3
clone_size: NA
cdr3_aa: AISNWDMTDGYT

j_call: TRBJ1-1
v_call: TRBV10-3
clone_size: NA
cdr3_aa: AIRGEDTEAF

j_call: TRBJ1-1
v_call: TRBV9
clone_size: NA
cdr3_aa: ASSAAGTDEAF

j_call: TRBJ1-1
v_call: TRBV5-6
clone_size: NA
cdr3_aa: ASSRQGDEAF

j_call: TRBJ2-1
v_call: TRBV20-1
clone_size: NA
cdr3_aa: SASSIDEQF

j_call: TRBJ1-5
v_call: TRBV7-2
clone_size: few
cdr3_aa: ASSLDRQNQPQH

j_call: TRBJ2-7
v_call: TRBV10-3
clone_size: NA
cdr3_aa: AISGAGGTSGRLAVEQY

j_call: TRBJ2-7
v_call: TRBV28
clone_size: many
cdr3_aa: ASSPIAVEEQY

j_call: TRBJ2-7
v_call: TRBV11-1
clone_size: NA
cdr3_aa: ASSLVRLSYEQY

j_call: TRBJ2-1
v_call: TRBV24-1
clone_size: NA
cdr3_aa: ATSGSLAGAGYNEQF

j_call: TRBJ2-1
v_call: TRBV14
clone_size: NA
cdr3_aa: ASSLGLARTPSYNEQF

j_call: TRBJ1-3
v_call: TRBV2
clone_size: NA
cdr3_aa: ASSERQGLVHIGNTIY

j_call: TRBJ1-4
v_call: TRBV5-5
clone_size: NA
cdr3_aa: ASSLFGTVNEKLF

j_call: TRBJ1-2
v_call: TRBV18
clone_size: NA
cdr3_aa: ASSPAQENNYGYT

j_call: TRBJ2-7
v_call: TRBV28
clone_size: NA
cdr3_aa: ASSTGPYYEQY